Described below is a single T cell receptor beta chain sequence and its context. This sample was included in a study of T-cell reconstitution after alpha-beta-depleted transplantation in children. Looked up from germline, CDR1 is SGHRS and CDR2 is YFSETQ. This CDR3 is 14 amino acids long. Trimming shortened V by 0 bases and J by 7 bases, and 10 bases separated the two germline ends. Unique molecular identifiers were used in preparing the TCRbeta library. Using its own MiXCR run on the PCR reads, TCRdb lists one record per CDR3 protein. This sample has a few hundred thousand distinct CDR3 sequences; approximately 12% occur once, and the top ten carry approximately 2.1%.

The chain joins TRBV5-1 to TRBJ2-2; D not resolved. The specimen was PBMCs, mostly from graft donor cells, collected 360 days after TCRalphabeta/CD19-depleted stem cell transplant. This TCR derives from a male patient aged 10-17 years who had a stem cell transplant for acute myeloid leukemia, so the T cells may come from the graft donor. The CDR3 loop reads CASSLARVDGELFF. In nucleotides, the CDR3 is TGCGCCAGCAGCTTGGCCCGAGTGGACGGGGAGCTGTTTTTT.